Described below is a single TCR beta chain sequence and its context. The data originate from a study of preoperative IRX-2 immunotherapy in early breast cancer. CDR1 and CDR2 (germline): SSHAT, FNYEAQ (reference sequence). The V end was cut by 3 bases, the J end by 0 bases, with 8 bases between. CDR3 length: 14 amino acids. Treatment denoted: preoperative locoregional IRX-2 cytokine immunotherapy. Sequencing was performed with immunoSEQ multiplex PCR; in TCRdb, only in-frame clones are kept and a portion is missing. The repertoire has fewer than 35,000 clones, roughly 89% of them found once; the top ten carry about 1.5%.

The specimen comprised tumor tissue, sampled after IRX-2 immunotherapy. This sequence was found in a human donor with breast cancer. The chain joins TRBV7-7 to TRBJ1-1, with no clear D. This CDR3 is CASSFIAMNTEAFF. The CDR3 DNA is TGTGCCAGCAGCTTTATTGCAATGAACACTGAAGCTTTCTTT. The full variable domain, its missing parts supplied by reference TRBV7-7 and TRBJ1-1, is GAGVSQSPRYKVTKRGQDVTLRCDPISSHATLYWYQQALGQGPEFLTYFNYEAQPDKSGLPSDRFSAERPEGSISTLTIQRTEQRDSAMYRCASSFIAMNTEAFFGQGTRLTVV.